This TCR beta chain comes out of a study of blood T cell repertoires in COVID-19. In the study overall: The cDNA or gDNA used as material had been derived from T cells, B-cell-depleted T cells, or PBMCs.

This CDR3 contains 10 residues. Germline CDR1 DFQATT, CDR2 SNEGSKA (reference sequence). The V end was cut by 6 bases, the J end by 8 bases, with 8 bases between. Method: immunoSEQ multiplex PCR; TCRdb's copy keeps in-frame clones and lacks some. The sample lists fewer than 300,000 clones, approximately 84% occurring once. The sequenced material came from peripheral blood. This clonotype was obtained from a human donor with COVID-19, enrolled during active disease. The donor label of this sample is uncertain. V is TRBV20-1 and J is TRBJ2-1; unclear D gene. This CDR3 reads CSAPLDEQFF. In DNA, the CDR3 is TGCAGTGCGCCTCTAGATGAGCAGTTCTTC.